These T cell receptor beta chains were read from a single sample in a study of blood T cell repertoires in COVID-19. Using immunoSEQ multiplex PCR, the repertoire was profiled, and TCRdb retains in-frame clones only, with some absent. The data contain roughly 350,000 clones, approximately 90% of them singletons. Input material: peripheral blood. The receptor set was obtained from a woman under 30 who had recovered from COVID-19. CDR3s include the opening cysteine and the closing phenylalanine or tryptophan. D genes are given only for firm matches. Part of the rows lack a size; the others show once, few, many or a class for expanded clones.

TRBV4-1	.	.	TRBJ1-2	CASSQEGVGNYGYTF	TGCGCCAGCAGCCAAGAAGGGGTAGGAAACTATGGCTACACCTTC
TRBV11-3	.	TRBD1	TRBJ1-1	CASSRGQGFTWNTEAFF	TGTGCCAGCAGCCGAGGACAGGGCTTCACCTGGAACACTGAAGCTTTCTTT
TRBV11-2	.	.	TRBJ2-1	CASSLMGARDNEQFF	TGTGCCAGCAGCTTAATGGGGGCGCGGGACAATGAGCAGTTCTTC
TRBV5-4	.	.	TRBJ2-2	CASSHRGVPNTGELFF	TGTGCCAGCAGCCATCGAGGAGTCCCGAACACCGGGGAGCTGTTTTTT
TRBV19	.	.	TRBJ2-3	CASSLTRLSTDTQYF	TGTGCCAGTAGTTTGACCAGACTCAGCACAGATACGCAGTATTTT
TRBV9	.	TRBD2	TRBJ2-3	CASSEGTSRTDTQYF	TGTGCCAGCAGCGAGGGGACTAGCAGGACAGATACGCAGTATTTT
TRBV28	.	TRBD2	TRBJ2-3	CASSSPPGSGRDTQYF	TGTGCCAGCAGTTCCCCCCCGGGCAGCGGGAGAGATACGCAGTATTTT
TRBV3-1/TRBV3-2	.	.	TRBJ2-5	CASSRDSTGQETQYF	TGTGCCAGCAGCCGTGACTCGACAGGACAAGAGACCCAGTACTTC
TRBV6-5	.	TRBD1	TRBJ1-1	CASIKPQGTEAFF	TGTGCCAGCATTAAACCACAGGGGACTGAAGCTTTCTTT
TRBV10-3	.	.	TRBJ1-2	CAISESGSLGDPNYGYTF	TGTGCCATCAGTGAGTCGGGATCCCTAGGGGATCCCAACTATGGCTACACCTTC
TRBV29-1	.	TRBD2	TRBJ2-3	CSVAGDGTDTQYF	TGCAGCGTGGCGGGAGATGGAACAGATACGCAGTATTTT
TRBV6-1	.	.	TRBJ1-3	CASSELRNSGNTIYF	TGTGCCAGCAGTGAACTCAGAAACTCTGGAAACACCATATATTTT
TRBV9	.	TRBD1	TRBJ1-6	CASSPQGASSPLHF	TGTGCCAGCAGCCCACAGGGGGCGTCTTCACCCCTCCACTTT
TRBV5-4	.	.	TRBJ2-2	CAATWDFTGELFF	TGTGCCGCGACCTGGGACTTCACCGGGGAGCTGTTTTTT
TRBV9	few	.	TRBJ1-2	CASSVGLYGYTF	TGTGCCAGCAGCGTAGGGCTCTATGGCTACACCTTC
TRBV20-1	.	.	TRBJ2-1	CSASRLARSYNEQFF	TGCAGTGCTAGTCGTCTAGCCCGCTCCTACAATGAGCAGTTCTTC
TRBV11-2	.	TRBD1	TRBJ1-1	CASSMGQHTEAFF	TGTGCCAGCAGCATGGGACAGCACACTGAAGCTTTCTTT